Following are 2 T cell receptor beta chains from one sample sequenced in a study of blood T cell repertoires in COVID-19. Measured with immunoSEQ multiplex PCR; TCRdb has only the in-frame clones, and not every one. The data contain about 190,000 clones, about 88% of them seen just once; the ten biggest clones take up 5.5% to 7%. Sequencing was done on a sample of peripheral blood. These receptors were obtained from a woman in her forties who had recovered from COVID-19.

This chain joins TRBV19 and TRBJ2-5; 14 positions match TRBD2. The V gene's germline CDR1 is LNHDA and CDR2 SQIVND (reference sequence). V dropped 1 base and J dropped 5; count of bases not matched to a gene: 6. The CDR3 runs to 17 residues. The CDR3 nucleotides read TGTGCCAGTAGTATAGTAGGACTAGCGGGAGGAAGGGAGACCCAGTACTTC. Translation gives CASSIVGLAGGRETQYF.

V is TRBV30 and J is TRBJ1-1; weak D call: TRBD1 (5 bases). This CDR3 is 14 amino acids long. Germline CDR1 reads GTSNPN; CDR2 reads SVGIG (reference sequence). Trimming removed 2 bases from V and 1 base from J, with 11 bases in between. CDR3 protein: CAWSPRQRNTEAFF. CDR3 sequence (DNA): TGTGCCTGGAGTCCCAGACAGCGGAACACTGAAGCTTTCTTT. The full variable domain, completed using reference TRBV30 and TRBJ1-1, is SQTIHQWPATLVQPVGSPLSLECTVEGTSNPNLYWYRQAAGRGLQLLFYSVGIGQISSEVPQNLSASRPQDRQFILSSKKLLLSDSGFYLCAWSPRQRNTEAFFGQGTRLTVV.